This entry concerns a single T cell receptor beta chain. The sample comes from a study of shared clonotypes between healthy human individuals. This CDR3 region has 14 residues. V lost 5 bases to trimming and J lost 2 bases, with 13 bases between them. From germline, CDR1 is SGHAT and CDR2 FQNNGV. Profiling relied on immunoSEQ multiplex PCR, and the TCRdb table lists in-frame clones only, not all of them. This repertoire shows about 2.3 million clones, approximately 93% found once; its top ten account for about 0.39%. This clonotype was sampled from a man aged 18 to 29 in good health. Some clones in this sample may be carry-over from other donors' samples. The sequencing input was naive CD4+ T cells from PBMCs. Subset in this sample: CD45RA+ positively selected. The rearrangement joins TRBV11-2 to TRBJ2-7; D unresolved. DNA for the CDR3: TGTGCCAGCAGCATTACGCAGCCCGCCTACGAGCAGTACTTC. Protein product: CASSITQPAYEQYF.